This T cell receptor (beta chain) originates from a study of blood T cells in healthy people across ages. Primed by a sample-barcoded 5' primer and a J-beta primer mix, a second PCR proceeded for 7 to 11 cycles. A single record per CDR3 protein comes from TCRdb applying MiXCR to the 5' RACE reads. The data contain hundreds of thousands of distinct CDR3 sequences, 40% to 45% of them seen just once; the ten biggest clones take up 30%. The V and J ends lost 3 bases and 2 bases respectively, with 9 bases between them. CDR3 size: 14 residues. The sample holds a few counts of this clonotype. This chain connects TRBV12-3 or TRBV12-4 to TRBJ2-3, with D hard to call. Sequencing used blood. The sequence came from an elderly man in good health. The CDR3 coding sequence is TGTGCCAGCAGTTTTGGGGATGTCACAGATACGCAGTATTTT. Translated: CASSFGDVTDTQYF.